These 16 T cell receptor beta chains were all obtained from the same sample, sequenced in a study of CD8 T cells in Susac syndrome. Random hexamers were used to reverse transcribe the RNA input (roughly 0.5 to 1 ug). From the immunoSEQ multiplex PCR reads, TCRdb called clonotypes with MiXCR, one entry per CDR3 protein. The sample lists 200,000 or so distinct CDR3 sequences, nearly 97% occurring once. Sequencing was performed on CD4+ T cells from PBMCs. Every receptor here comes from a human donor with Susac syndrome.

J is TRBJ2-5 and V is TRBV4-1; the D call may be TRBD1 or TRBD2 (6 bases each). With 1 base removed from V and 5 bases from J, the gap between germline ends came to 17 bases. The CDR3 spans 16 residues. Germline values: CDR1 MGHRA, CDR2 YSYEKL. CDR3 amino acids: CASSQVRGGNSETQYF. CDR3 nucleotide sequence: TGCGCCAGCAGCCAAGTTAGAGGGGGGAACTCGGAGACCCAGTACTTC.

The chain combines TRBV7-2 with TRBJ1-3, with a possible D match to TRBD1 (5 bases). Germline V gene sequence: CDR1 SGHTA, CDR2 FQGNSA. With 5 bases removed from V and 4 bases from J, the gap between germline ends came to 12 bases. The CDR3 has 14 residues. Written as DNA, the CDR3 is TGTGCCAGCAGCCGTGGAGGGGACGGAAACACCATATATTTT. Amino acid sequence: CASSRGGDGNTIYF. Combining the CDR3 with reference TRBV7-2 and TRBJ1-3 gives the whole variable domain GAGVSQSPSNKVTEKGKDVELRCDPISGHTALYWYRQSLGQGLEFLIYFQGNSAPDKSGLPSDRFSAERTGGSVSTLTIQRTQQEDSAVYLCASSRGGDGNTIYFGEGSWLTVV.

The CDR3 nucleotides are TGTGCCAGCAGTGGGCAGGGGCTTCAGCCCCAGCATTTT. Protein: CASSGQGLQPQHF. The chain joins TRBV2 to TRBJ1-5; D might be TRBD1 (6 bases). CDR3 length equals 13 residues. V lost 4 bases to trimming and J lost 6 bases, with 10 bases between them. Germline V gene data show CDR1 as SNHLY and CDR2 as FYNNEI.

This chain connects TRBV27 to TRBJ2-7; the D is unclear. Germline V lookup: CDR1 MNHEY, CDR2 SMNVEV (reference sequence). CDR3 length: 14 amino acids. Between the trimmed V and J ends, which lost 0 bases and 2 bases, there was a span of 8 bases. The CDR3: CASSLSRFPYEQYF. The CDR3 DNA follows: TGTGCCAGCAGTTTATCCCGTTTCCCCTACGAGCAGTACTTC.

The genes are TRBV18 and TRBJ2-1; 10 nucleotides align to TRBD2. The CDR3 contains 14 residues. CDR1 is KGHSH, CDR2 LQKENI, per germline. V shed 5 bases, J shed 4 bases, and the junction held 2 bases outside the gene matches. CDR3 region: CASSTSGEYNEQFF. As DNA, the CDR3 is TGTGCCAGCTCAACTAGCGGGGAATACAATGAGCAGTTCTTC.

DNA of the CDR3: TGTGCCAGCAGCCAGATGATGGACAGCTACGAGCAGTACTTC. Amino acid sequence: CASSQMMDSYEQYF. The chain carries TRBV3-1 and TRBJ2-7, with D possibly TRBD1 on 6 matching bases. V was clipped by 3 bases and J by 3 bases, with 12 bases between them. The CDR3 contains 14 residues. Germline CDR1 is LGHDT and CDR2 is YNNKEL (reference sequence).

The chain carries TRBV12-3 or TRBV12-4 and TRBJ1-1; 11 positions match TRBD1. V trimming: 5 bases; J trimming: 7 bases; junction bases outside the gene matches: 6. The CDR3 sequence is 14 residues long. The CDR3 protein is CASSRTGGYREAFF. DNA of the CDR3: TGTGCCAGCAGTCGGACAGGGGGCTATCGTGAAGCTTTCTTT.

The rearrangement joins TRBV12-3 or TRBV12-4 to TRBJ2-5; a weak D match, TRBD2 (6 bases). V lost 2 bases and J 3 bases, leaving 16 bases between the germline ends. The CDR3 sequence is 16 residues long. CDR3 protein: CASSLITTSGEETQYF. For the CDR3, the DNA is TGTGCCAGCAGTTTAATAACGACTAGTGGTGAAGAGACCCAGTACTTC.

The chain has TRBV12-3 or TRBV12-4 and TRBJ2-7; the D is unclear. V was cut by 4 bases and J by 9 bases, with 16 bases left in between. The CDR3 sequence is 13 residues long. The CDR3 loop reads CASSYGRSLVQYF. The CDR3 region has the DNA TGTGCCAGCAGTTACGGACGGAGCCTTGTGCAGTACTTC.

The V gene is TRBV29-1, the J gene TRBJ2-4; D is possibly TRBD1 (10 bases). This CDR3 is 17 amino acids long. The germline V gene encodes CDR1 SQVTM and CDR2 ANQGSEA. Trimming pared 6 bases from V and 8 bases from J, leaving 29 bases between. The CDR3 bases are TGCAGCGTCGCTATTACCGGGACAGGGGCGGGAGGGGACATTCAGTACTTC. This sequence encodes CSVAITGTGAGGDIQYF. Drawing the rest from reference TRBV29-1 and TRBJ2-4, the complete variable domain is SAVISQKPSRDICQRGTSLTIQCQVDSQVTMMFWYRQQPGQSLTLIATANQGSEATYESGFVIDKFPISRPNLTFSTLTVSNMSPEDSSIYLCSVAITGTGAGGDIQYFGAGTRLSVL.

This rearrangement joins TRBV3-1 to TRBJ2-3; TRBD1 matches at 9 bases. V trimming: 3 bases; J trimming: 1 base; junction bases outside the gene matches: 2. In germline, CDR1 is LGHDT, CDR2 YNNKEL (reference sequence). The CDR3 extends over 15 amino acids. CDR3 region: CASSQDRGRTDTQYF. For the CDR3, the DNA is TGTGCCAGCAGCCAGGACAGGGGACGCACAGATACGCAGTATTTT.

This chain joins TRBV4-3 and TRBJ2-5; D tentatively reads TRBD1 or TRBD2 (6 bases each). This CDR3 has 15 residues. Germline lookup yields CDR1 LGHNA and CDR2 YSLEER. Trimming removed 1 base at V and 8 bases at J, with 17 bases between. CDR3 bases: TGCGCCAGCAGCCAAGGAACGGGGGCCTCTGGAACCCAGTACTTC. This translates into CASSQGTGASGTQYF.

In nucleotides, the CDR3 is TGCAGCGTTGAAACCAGGAGAGCCCCTAGCACAGATACGCAGTATTTT. It encodes CSVETRRAPSTDTQYF. This chain joins TRBV29-1 and TRBJ2-3; D call uncertain. The CDR3 is 16 residues long. Germline V gives CDR1 SQVTM, CDR2 ANQGSEA. Trimming took off 2 bases at V and 0 bases at J, with 15 bases between the two ends.

In its sample, this clonotype was seen once. The chain combines TRBV28 with TRBJ1-5; 7 positions match TRBD1. Looked up from germline, CDR1 is MDHEN and CDR2 is SYDVKM. Trimming took 4 bases from V and 6 from J; bases not matched to a gene: 15. This CDR3 comprises 17 residues. The CDR3 bases are TGTGCCAGCAGTTCCTCCGCTGGGCAGGGGGGGTTTCAGCCCCAGCATTTT. This gives the protein CASSSSAGQGGFQPQHF.

The chain links TRBV4-2 to TRBJ1-1; no firm D call. V lost 1 base and J lost 5, with 14 bases in between. This CDR3 is built from 15 residues. From germline, CDR1 is LGHNA and CDR2 YNFKEQ. CDR3 sequence (DNA): TGTGCCAGCAGCCAAGTGGAACTGCGAAGTACTGAAGCTTTCTTT. Its protein product is CASSQVELRSTEAFF.

The CDR3 protein is CASSYRRGRLNTEAFF. CDR3 nucleotides: TGTGCCAGCAGTTACCGCCGAGGACGGTTGAACACTGAAGCTTTCTTT. The rearrangement uses TRBV6-5 and TRBJ1-1; D not resolved. This CDR3 has 16 residues. Between the trimmed V and J ends, which lost 2 bases and 0 bases, there was a span of 13 bases. In germline, CDR1 is MNHEY, CDR2 SVGAGI.